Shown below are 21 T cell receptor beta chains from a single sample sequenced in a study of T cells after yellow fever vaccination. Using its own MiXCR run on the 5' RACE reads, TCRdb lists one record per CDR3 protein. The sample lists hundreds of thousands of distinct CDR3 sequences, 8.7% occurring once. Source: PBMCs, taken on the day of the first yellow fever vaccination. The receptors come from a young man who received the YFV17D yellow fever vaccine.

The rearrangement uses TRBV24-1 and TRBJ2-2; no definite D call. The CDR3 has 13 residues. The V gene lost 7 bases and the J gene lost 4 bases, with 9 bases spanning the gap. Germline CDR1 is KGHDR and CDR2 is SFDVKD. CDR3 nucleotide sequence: TGTGCCACCAGACAGTACTCCACCGGGGAGCTGTTTTTT. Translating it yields CATRQYSTGELFF.

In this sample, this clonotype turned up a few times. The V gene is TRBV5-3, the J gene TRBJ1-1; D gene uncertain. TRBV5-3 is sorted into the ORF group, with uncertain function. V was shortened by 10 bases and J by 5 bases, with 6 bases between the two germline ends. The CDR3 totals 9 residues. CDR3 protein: CALRTEAFF. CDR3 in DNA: TGTGCCTTGAGGACTGAAGCTTTCTTT.

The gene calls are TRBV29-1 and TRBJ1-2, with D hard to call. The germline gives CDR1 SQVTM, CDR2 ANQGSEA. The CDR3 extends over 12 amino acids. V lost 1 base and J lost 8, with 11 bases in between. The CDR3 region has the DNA TGCAGCGTTGAAGTGTGGGGTGGCGGCTACACCTTC. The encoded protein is CSVEVWGGGYTF.

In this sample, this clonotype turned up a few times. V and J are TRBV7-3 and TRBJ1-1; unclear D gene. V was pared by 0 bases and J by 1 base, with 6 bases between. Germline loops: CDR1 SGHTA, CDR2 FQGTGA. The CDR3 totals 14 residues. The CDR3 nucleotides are TGTGCCAGCAGCTTAACTGGGCCGAACACTGAAGCTTTCTTT. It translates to CASSLTGPNTEAFF.

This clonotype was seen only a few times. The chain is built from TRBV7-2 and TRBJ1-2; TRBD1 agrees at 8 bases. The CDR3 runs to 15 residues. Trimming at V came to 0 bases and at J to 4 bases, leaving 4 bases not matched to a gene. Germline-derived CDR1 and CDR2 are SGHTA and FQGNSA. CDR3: CASSLATGEAYGYTF. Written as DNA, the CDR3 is TGTGCCAGCAGCTTAGCGACAGGGGAGGCCTATGGCTACACCTTC.

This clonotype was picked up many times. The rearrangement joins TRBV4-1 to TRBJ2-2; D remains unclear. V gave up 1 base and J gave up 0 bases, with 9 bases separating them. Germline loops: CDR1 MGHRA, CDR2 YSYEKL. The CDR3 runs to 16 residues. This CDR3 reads CASSQVQRANTGELFF. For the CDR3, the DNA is TGCGCCAGCAGCCAAGTCCAGCGTGCGAACACCGGGGAGCTGTTTTTT.

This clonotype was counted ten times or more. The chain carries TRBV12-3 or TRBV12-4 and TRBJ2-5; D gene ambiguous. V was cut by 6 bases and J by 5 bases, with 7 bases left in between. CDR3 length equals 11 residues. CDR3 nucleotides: TGTGCCAGCAGGGTCGGTGAGACCCAGTACTTC. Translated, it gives CASRVGETQYF.

CDR3 in amino acids: CASSHYPSPTGANVLTF. In DNA form, the CDR3 reads TGTGCCAGCAGCCATTATCCAAGTCCTACTGGGGCCAACGTCCTGACTTTC. The chain uses TRBV3-1 and TRBJ2-6, with D unclear. Trimming shortened V by 3 bases and J by 2 bases, and 14 bases separated the two germline ends. This CDR3 has 17 residues. CDR1 and CDR2 (germline): LGHDT, YNNKEL (reference sequence).

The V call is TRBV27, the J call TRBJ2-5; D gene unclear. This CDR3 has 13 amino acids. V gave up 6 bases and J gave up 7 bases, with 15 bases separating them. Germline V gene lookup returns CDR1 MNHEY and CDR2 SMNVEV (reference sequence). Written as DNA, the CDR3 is TGTGCCAGCAGCCTTAGCCCCGTCGGGACCCAGTACTTC. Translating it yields CASSLSPVGTQYF.

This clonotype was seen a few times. The CDR3 coding sequence is TGCGCCAGCTCCAAGACAGGGGCTGGAAACACCATATATTTT. It is translated as CASSKTGAGNTIYF. This chain links TRBV5-1 with TRBJ1-3; 8 positions match TRBD1. The CDR3 extends over 14 amino acids. V lost 7 bases and J lost 2; bases outside the gene matches: 5. Germline V lookup: CDR1 SGHRS, CDR2 YFSETQ.

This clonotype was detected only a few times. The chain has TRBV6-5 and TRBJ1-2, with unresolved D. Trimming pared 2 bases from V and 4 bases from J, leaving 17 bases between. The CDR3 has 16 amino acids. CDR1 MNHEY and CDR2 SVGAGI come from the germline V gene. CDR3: CASSYKREDFSYGYTF. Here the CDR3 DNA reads TGTGCCAGCAGTTACAAAAGGGAGGACTTCTCCTATGGCTACACCTTC.

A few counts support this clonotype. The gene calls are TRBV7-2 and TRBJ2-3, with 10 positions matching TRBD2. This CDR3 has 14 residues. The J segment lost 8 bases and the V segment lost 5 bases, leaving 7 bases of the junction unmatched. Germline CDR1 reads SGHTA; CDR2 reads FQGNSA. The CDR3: CASSLSGGAGTQYF. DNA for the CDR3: TGTGCCAGCAGCCTCAGCGGGGGGGCGGGTACGCAGTATTTT.

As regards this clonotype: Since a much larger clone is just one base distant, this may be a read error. DNA of the CDR3: TGTGCCAGCAGCCAAGTGGGGTTAGGGTACACTGAAGCTTTCTTT. Translated: CASSQVGLGYTEAFF. The chain employs TRBV14 and TRBJ1-1; D unclear. V dropped 1 base and J dropped 3 bases, with 12 bases sitting between them. Per germline, CDR1 SGHDN and CDR2 FVKESK. The CDR3 covers 15 residues.

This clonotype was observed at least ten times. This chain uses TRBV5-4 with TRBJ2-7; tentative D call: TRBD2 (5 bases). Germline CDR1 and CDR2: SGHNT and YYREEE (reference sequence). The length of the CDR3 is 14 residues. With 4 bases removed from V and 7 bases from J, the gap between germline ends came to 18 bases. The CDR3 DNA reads TGTGCCAGCAGCCGCGGGTTAACTACGGGAGAGCAGTACTTC. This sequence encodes CASSRGLTTGEQYF.

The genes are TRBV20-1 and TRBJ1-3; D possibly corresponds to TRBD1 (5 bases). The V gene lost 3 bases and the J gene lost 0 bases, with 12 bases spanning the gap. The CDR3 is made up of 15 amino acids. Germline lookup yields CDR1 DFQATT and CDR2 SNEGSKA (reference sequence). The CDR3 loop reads CSASHPTVSGNTIYF. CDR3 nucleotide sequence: TGCAGTGCTAGTCACCCGACAGTCTCTGGAAACACCATATATTTT.

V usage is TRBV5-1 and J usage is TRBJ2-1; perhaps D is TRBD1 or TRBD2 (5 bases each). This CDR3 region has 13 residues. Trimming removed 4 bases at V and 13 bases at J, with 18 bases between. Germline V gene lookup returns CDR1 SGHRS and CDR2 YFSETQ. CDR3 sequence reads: CASSLRGGGPQFF. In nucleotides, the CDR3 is TGCGCCAGCAGCCTGAGGGGCGGTGGCCCCCAGTTCTTC.

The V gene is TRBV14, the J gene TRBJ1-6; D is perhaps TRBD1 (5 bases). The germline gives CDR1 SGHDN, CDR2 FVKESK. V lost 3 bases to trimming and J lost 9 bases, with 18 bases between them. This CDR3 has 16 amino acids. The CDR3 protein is CASSHGHPTLGSPLHF. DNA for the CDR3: TGTGCCAGCAGCCACGGACACCCTACTTTAGGTTCACCCCTCCACTTT.

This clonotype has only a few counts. For the CDR3, the DNA is TGCGCCAGCGGTTGGCAGGAAAATTCACCCCTCCACTTT. Its translation is CASGWQENSPLHF. The chain uses TRBV4-1 and TRBJ1-6; no reliable D call. Germline loops: CDR1 MGHRA, CDR2 YSYEKL. CDR3 length equals 13 residues. V lost 8 bases, J lost 7 bases, and 12 bases lay in between.

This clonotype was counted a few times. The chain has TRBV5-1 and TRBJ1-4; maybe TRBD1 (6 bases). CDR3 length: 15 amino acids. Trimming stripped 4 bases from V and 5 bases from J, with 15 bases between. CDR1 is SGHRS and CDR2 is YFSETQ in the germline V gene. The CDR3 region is CASSPWTASNEKLFF. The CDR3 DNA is TGCGCCAGCAGCCCTTGGACAGCGTCGAATGAAAAACTGTTTTTT.

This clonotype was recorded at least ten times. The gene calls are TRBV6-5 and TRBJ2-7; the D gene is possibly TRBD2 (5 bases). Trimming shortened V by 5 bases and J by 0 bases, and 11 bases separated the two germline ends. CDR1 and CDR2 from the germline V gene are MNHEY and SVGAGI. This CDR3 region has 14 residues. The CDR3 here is CASSNGESSYEQYF. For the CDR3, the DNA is TGTGCCAGCAGTAACGGGGAGAGCTCCTACGAGCAGTACTTC.

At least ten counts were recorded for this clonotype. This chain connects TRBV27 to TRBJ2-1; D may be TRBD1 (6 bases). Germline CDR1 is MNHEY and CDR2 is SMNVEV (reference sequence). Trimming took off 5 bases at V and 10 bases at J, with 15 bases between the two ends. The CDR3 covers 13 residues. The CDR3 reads CASSTIRGAEQFF. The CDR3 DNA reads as TGTGCCAGCAGTACTATCAGGGGCGCGGAGCAGTTCTTC.